This T cell receptor beta chain was captured by sequencing in a study of identical twins. A single record per CDR3 protein comes from TCRdb applying MiXCR to the 5' RACE reads. The sample has around 250,000 distinct CDR3 sequences; about 8.5% are singletons. There are a few counts of this clonotype. This CDR3 spans 11 amino acids. In germline, CDR1 is SNHLY, CDR2 FYNNEI. V lost 4 bases to trimming and J lost 14 bases, with 13 bases between them. These data also formed part of another study, on yellow fever vaccine responses in identical twins. That work states: Twins' vaccine T cell response reportedly seemed partly convergent, partly personalized.

This sequence was found in a woman aged 18-29 years in good health. The J gene is TRBJ2-3, the V gene TRBV2; unclear D gene. The sequenced sample consisted of CD8+ T cells sorted from blood. CDR3 residues: CASSGRPAWYF. The CDR3, as DNA: TGTGCCAGCAGTGGTAGACCTGCGTGGTATTTT.